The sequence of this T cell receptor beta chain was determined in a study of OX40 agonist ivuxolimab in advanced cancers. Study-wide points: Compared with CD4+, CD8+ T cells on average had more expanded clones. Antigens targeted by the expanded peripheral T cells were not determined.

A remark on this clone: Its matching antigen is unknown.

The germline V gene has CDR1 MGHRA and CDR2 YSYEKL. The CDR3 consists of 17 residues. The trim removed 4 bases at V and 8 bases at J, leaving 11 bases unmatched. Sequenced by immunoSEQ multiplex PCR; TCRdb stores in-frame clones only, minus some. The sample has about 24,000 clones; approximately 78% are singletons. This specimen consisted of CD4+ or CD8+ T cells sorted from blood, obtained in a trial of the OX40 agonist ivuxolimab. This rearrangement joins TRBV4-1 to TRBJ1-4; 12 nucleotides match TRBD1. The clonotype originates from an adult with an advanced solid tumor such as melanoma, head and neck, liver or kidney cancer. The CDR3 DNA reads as TGCGCCAGCAGCCCCCGGGACAGGGGGCTTTTGGCGGAAAAACTGTTTTTT. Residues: CASSPRDRGLLAEKLFF.